These T cell receptor beta chains were read from a single sample in a study of T cells in narcolepsy. The data were produced by immunoSEQ multiplex PCR, yet TCRdb's version contains in-frame clones alone and is incomplete. The sample yields under 40,000 clones, roughly four fifths seen once. The sequencing input was memory (CD45RA-) CD4+ T cells from blood. The source of these receptors is a human donor in good health. Both conserved end residues are part of each CDR3. The D gene is left open where the match is weak. The size of a clone is reported for some rows only, either as once, few or many, or as a class for expanded clones.

clone_size,d_call,v_call,j_call,cdr3_aa,cdr3_nt
few,-,TRBV7-9,TRBJ1-1,CASSQLPGLSNTEAFF,TGTGCCAGCAGCCAACTACCAGGACTTTCGAACACTGAAGCTTTCTTT
-,-,TRBV28,TRBJ2-2,CASSLGGATDTGELFF,TGTGCCAGCAGTTTAGGGGGGGCCACAGACACCGGGGAGCTGTTTTTT
-,-,TRBV29-1,TRBJ1-2,CSVGGAKGYTF,TGCAGCGTTGGGGGGGCGAAGGGCTACACCTTC
-,-,TRBV5-1,TRBJ1-1,CASTKAGKDTEAFF,TGCGCCAGCACGAAGGCAGGGAAGGACACTGAAGCTTTCTTT
-,-,TRBV6-6,TRBJ2-2,CASGTGLPTGGELFF,TGTGCCAGCGGTACAGGTCTACCAACCGGGGGGGAGCTGTTTTTT
-,-,TRBV27,TRBJ1-6,CASSPSGLGLNSPLHF,TGTGCCAGCAGTCCCTCGGGGCTTGGGTTGAATTCACCCCTCCACTTT
-,-,TRBV7-2,TRBJ1-1,CASSLTHTSNTEAFF,TGTGCCAGCAGCTTAACTCATACTTCGAACACTGAAGCTTTCTTT
-,TRBD1,TRBV7-9,TRBJ2-5,CASSLVGTGLRETQYF,TGTGCCAGCAGCTTAGTTGGGACAGGGCTTAGAGAGACCCAGTACTTC
-,-,TRBV25-1,TRBJ1-5,CASSSHGGGWPQHF,TGTGCCAGCAGTTCCCATGGGGGGGGCTGGCCCCAGCATTTT
-,TRBD1,TRBV7-2,TRBJ1-2,CASSPDRGEGYTF,TGTGCCAGCAGTCCGGACAGGGGAGAAGGCTACACCTTC
-,-,TRBV5-1,TRBJ1-5,CASSFGTSGNQPQHF,TGCGCCAGCAGCTTTGGGACATCCGGCAATCAGCCCCAGCATTTT
-,TRBD1,TRBV14,TRBJ1-2,CASSRGQGGPYGYTF,TGTGCCAGCAGCCGGGGACAGGGGGGGCCCTATGGCTACACCTTC
-,TRBD1,TRBV4-3,TRBJ1-4,CASSYLMGTGATLPNEKLFF,TGCGCCAGCAGCTACCTCATGGGGACAGGGGCGACCTTACCCAATGAAAAACTGTTTTTT
-,-,TRBV28,TRBJ1-2,CASSTLAYGYTF,TGTGCCAGCAGCACGCTTGCCTATGGCTACACCTTC
-,-,TRBV5-1,TRBJ2-6,CASSFGHSGANVLTF,TGCGCCAGCAGCTTTGGACACTCTGGGGCCAACGTCCTGACTTTC
-,-,TRBV6-5,TRBJ2-7,CASSRQGSYEQYF,TGTGCCAGCAGCCGTCAGGGATCCTACGAGCAGTACTTC
-,-,TRBV28,TRBJ2-5,CASSFRGRTQYF,TGTGCCAGCAGTTTTAGAGGGAGGACCCAGTACTTC
-,TRBD1,TRBV6-6,TRBJ2-3,CASTPGTAITDTQYF,TGTGCCAGCACCCCCGGGACAGCTATCACAGATACGCAGTATTTT
-,TRBD2,TRBV7-2,TRBJ2-7,CASSLFPSGGGEQYF,TGTGCCAGCAGCTTATTCCCTAGCGGGGGTGGCGAGCAGTACTTC
-,-,TRBV19,TRBJ1-2,CASSIGTAYGYTF,TGTGCCAGTAGTATAGGAACGGCATATGGCTACACCTTC
-,TRBD2,TRBV11-2,TRBJ2-5,CASGGRGQETQYF,TGTGCCTCCGGAGGGCGGGGGCAAGAGACCCAGTACTTC
-,TRBD2,TRBV6-1,TRBJ2-7,CASSVRLAGTRSSYEQYF,TGTGCCAGCAGTGTACGACTAGCAGGAACCAGGAGCTCCTACGAGCAGTACTTC
-,TRBD1,TRBV28,TRBJ1-2,CASSDRGHRGYTF,TGTGCCAGCTCTGACAGGGGGCATCGGGGCTACACCTTC
-,TRBD1,TRBV19,TRBJ1-5,CASRDGQGRYQPQHF,TGTGCCAGTCGCGATGGACAGGGTCGGTACCAGCCCCAGCATTTT
few,-,TRBV10-3,TRBJ1-1,CAIRENSEAFF,TGTGCCATCAGGGAAAATTCTGAAGCTTTCTTT
-,-,TRBV28,TRBJ2-7,CASRFGGPPYEQYF,TGTGCCAGCAGATTCGGGGGTCCCCCCTACGAGCAGTACTTC
-,-,TRBV7-2,TRBJ2-6,CASSPTRISGANVLTF,TGTGCCAGCAGCCCGACACGAATCTCTGGGGCCAACGTCCTGACTTTC
-,TRBD1,TRBV15,TRBJ1-5,CATSRDRRTGGNQPQHF,TGTGCCACCAGCAGAGATCGACGGACAGGGGGAAATCAGCCCCAGCATTTT
-,-,TRBV6-1,TRBJ1-3,CASSEQSSGNTIYF,TGTGCCAGCAGCGAACAGAGCTCTGGAAACACCATATATTTT
-,TRBD2,TRBV7-9,TRBJ2-5,CASSPSGGLQETQYF,TGTGCCAGCAGCCCTAGCGGGGGGCTCCAAGAGACCCAGTACTTC
-,-,TRBV5-4,TRBJ1-1,CASSLENGFEAFF,TGTGCCAGCAGCTTGGAGAACGGCTTTGAAGCTTTCTTT
medium-sized,-,TRBV7-2,TRBJ1-1,CASSLAGNTEAFF,TGTGCCAGCAGCTTAGCAGGTAACACTGAAGCTTTCTTT
-,TRBD2,TRBV9,TRBJ2-5,CASSVVAGYQETQYF,TGTGCCAGCAGCGTAGTAGCGGGGTACCAAGAGACCCAGTACTTC